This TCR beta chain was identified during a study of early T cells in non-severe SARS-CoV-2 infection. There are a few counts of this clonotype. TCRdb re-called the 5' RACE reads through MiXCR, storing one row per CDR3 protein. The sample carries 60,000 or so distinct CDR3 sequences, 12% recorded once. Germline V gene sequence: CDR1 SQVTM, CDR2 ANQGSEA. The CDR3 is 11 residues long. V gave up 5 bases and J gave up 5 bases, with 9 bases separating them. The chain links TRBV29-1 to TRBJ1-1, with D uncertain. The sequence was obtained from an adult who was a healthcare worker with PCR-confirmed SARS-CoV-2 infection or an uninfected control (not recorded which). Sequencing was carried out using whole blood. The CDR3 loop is CSVFPGTEAFF. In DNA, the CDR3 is TGCAGCGTTTTTCCGGGAACTGAAGCTTTCTTT.